The 13 T cell receptor beta chains below all came from one sample that was sequenced in a study of vaccination and CD4 T cells after COVID-19. These receptors lack a known antigen. Treatment reported: approximately nine-day PBMC culture with coronavirus spike peptide pools or control peptides (ViraFEST assay). The Oncomine TCR Beta short-read assay sequenced DNA from cultured CD4+ T cells. TCRdb fed the PCR reads into MiXCR, producing one record per CDR3 protein. The table shows over 9,000 distinct CDR3 sequences, with about 40% occurring only once. Sequenced input: CD4+ T cells from blood, cultured in vitro. The receptors were gathered from a human donor who had recovered from COVID-19.

The sample holds a few counts of this clonotype. This chain joins TRBV15 and TRBJ1-1, with TRBD1 as a possible D gene (6 bases). In germline, CDR1 is LNHNV, CDR2 YYDKDF (reference sequence). The CDR3 runs 14 residues. V shed 1 base and J shed 5 bases, with 11 bases lying between them. In DNA, the CDR3 is TGTGCCACCAGCAGAGGGGGAGGGGGGACTGAAGCTTTCTTT. Its protein product is CATSRGGGGTEAFF.

J is TRBJ2-3 and V is TRBV20-1, with TRBD2 matching over 11 bases. V lost 3 bases and J lost 1; bases outside the gene matches: 3. This CDR3 is 15 amino acids long. Germline V gene sequence: CDR1 DFQATT, CDR2 SNEGSKA (reference sequence). The CDR3 nucleotides read TGCAGTGCTAGGAATAGCGGGGGGGGCACAGATACGCAGTATTTT. Protein product: CSARNSGGGTDTQYF.

The genes are TRBV20-1 and TRBJ1-5, with a weak D call TRBD1 (6 bases). This CDR3 has 17 amino acids. The V gene's germline CDR1 is DFQATT and CDR2 SNEGSKA (reference sequence). V lost 3 bases and J lost 0, with 18 bases in between. CDR3 protein: CSASGLTGFYSNQPQHF. Here the CDR3 DNA reads TGCAGTGCTAGCGGACTAACAGGGTTCTATAGCAATCAGCCCCAGCATTTT.

The chain employs TRBV29-1 and TRBJ1-2; possibly TRBD1 for D (5 bases). Germline V lookup: CDR1 SQVTM, CDR2 ANQGSEA. The CDR3 extends over 11 amino acids. The germline V and J ends were trimmed by 2 bases and 8 bases, with 9 bases remaining between them. This CDR3 is CSVEIGAGYTF. DNA for the CDR3: TGCAGCGTTGAAATCGGGGCAGGCTACACCTTC.

V is TRBV7-2 and J is TRBJ2-1, with D uncertain. V lost 6 bases and J lost 10, with 13 bases in between. The germline V gene has CDR1 SGHTA and CDR2 FQGNSA. The CDR3 is 12 amino acids. CDR3 nucleotide sequence: TGTGCCAGCAGTTTGTTACGCCAGGAGCAGTTCTTC. Encoded protein: CASSLLRQEQFF. Variable domain in full (rest from reference TRBV7-2 and TRBJ2-1): GAGVSQSPSNKVTEKGKDVELRCDPISGHTALYWYRQSLGQGLEFLIYFQGNSAPDKSGLPSDRFSAERTGGSVSTLTIQRTQQEDSAVYLCASSLLRQEQFFGPGTRLTVL.

The chain employs TRBV5-5 and TRBJ2-2; 10 bases align to TRBD1. Germline-derived CDR1 and CDR2 are SGHKS and YYEKEE (reference sequence). The CDR3 length is 16 residues. The V gene end was trimmed by 0 bases and the J gene end by 7 bases; junction bases not matched to a gene: 6. The CDR3 bases are TGTGCCAGCAGCTTGGGTGGGACAGGGGAGTACGGGGAGCTGTTTTTT. It specifies CASSLGGTGEYGELFF.

The genes are TRBV7-9 and TRBJ2-3; D is ambiguous. The CDR3 consists of 13 residues. Germline V gene lookup returns CDR1 SEHNR and CDR2 FQNEAQ (reference sequence). Trimming removed 1 base at V and 3 bases at J, with 5 bases between. The CDR3 reads CASSLGGTDTQYF. The CDR3 coding sequence is TGTGCCAGCAGCTTAGGTGGAACAGATACGCAGTATTTT.

This clonotype was seen a few times. This chain connects TRBV15 to TRBJ2-5; TRBD2 matches 9 bases. With V trimmed by 5 bases and J by 4 bases, 11 bases remained unmatched. The CDR3 spans 16 residues. Germline V CDR1 and CDR2: LNHNV, YYDKDF (reference sequence). CDR3 DNA sequence: TGTGCCACCAGCCCCTCGCGCGGGGGGGTCGGAGAGACCCAGTACTTC. It translates to CATSPSRGGVGETQYF.

In this sample, this clonotype turned up a few times. This chain joins TRBV19 and TRBJ1-1; D perhaps matches TRBD1 (6 bases). CDR1 and CDR2 (germline): LNHDA, SQIVND (reference sequence). Deletions cut 10 bases from V and 3 bases from J, with 24 bases between. The CDR3 consists of 16 residues. CDR3 residues: CATRGATEPGDTEAFF. DNA of the CDR3: TGTGCCACTCGGGGGGCGACAGAGCCTGGGGACACTGAAGCTTTCTTT.

This clonotype has only a few counts. The J gene is TRBJ2-1, the V gene TRBV20-1; the match to TRBD2 covers 9 bases. The CDR3 contains 14 residues. After removal of 6 bases from V and 3 bases from J, the junction contained 6 bases not matched to a gene. The germline CDR1 and CDR2 sequences are DFQATT and SNEGSKA (reference sequence). The CDR3 here is CSAYLAGLYNEQFF. The CDR3 region has the DNA TGCAGTGCCTATCTAGCGGGGCTCTACAATGAGCAGTTCTTC.

The chain links TRBV3-1 to TRBJ1-2; D is uncertain. V lost 3 bases, J lost 1 base, and 9 bases lay in between. Germline loops: CDR1 LGHDT, CDR2 YNNKEL (reference sequence). CDR3 length equals 14 residues. As DNA, the CDR3 is TGTGCCAGCAGCCAGGGCAGCCTTAACTATGGCTACACCTTC. It is translated as CASSQGSLNYGYTF. Using reference TRBV3-1 and TRBJ1-2 for the parts outside the CDR3, the full variable domain is DTAVSQTPKYLVTQMGNDKSIKCEQNLGHDTMYWYKQDSKKFLKIMFSYNNKELIINETVPNRFSPKSPDKAHLNLHINSLELGDSAVYFCASSQGSLNYGYTFGSGTRLTVV.

The rearrangement links TRBV20-1 to TRBJ1-1; D possibly corresponds to TRBD1 (6 bases). The germline CDR1 and CDR2 sequences are DFQATT and SNEGSKA (reference sequence). The CDR3 has 16 residues. V was cut by 7 bases and J by 3 bases, with 24 bases left in between. CDR3 nucleotide sequence: TGCAGTGTCGTGAATGGGGGGCGCAGGTGGGACACTGAAGCTTTCTTT. Amino acid sequence: CSVVNGGRRWDTEAFF.

This clonotype was recorded a few times. The chain is built from TRBV7-2 and TRBJ1-6; TRBD1 matches at 7 bases. Germline CDR1 SGHTA, CDR2 FQGNSA. The V segment lost 5 bases and the J segment 0 bases; nucleotides outside the gene matches: 4. CDR3 length equals 16 residues. The CDR3 DNA reads as TGTGCCAGCAGCCGACAGGGAAGCTCCTATAATTCACCCCTCCACTTT. As protein: CASSRQGSSYNSPLHF.